The rows below give T cell receptor beta chains drawn from one sample of a study of blood T cell repertoires in COVID-19. The assay was immunoSEQ multiplex PCR, and TCRdb's table has in-frame clones only and misses some. The sample contains about 220,000 clones, about nine tenths of which appear only once. The specimen sequenced was peripheral blood. The source of these receptors is a man younger than 40 who had recovered from COVID-19. Each CDR3 is given with its conserved first and last residue. Each record gives: D gene, CDR3 length, clone size, J gene, V gene, CDR3 protein, CDR3 DNA. D genes are given only for firm matches. Only some rows state a clone size, as once, few, many or a class for expanded clones.

NA	15	once	TRBJ1-1	TRBV6-5	CASRPGGTVNTEAFF	TGTGCCAGCAGACCTGGGGGGACGGTGAACACTGAAGCTTTCTTT
NA	15	NA	TRBJ1-5	TRBV9	CASGWGPDSNQPQHF	TGTGCCAGCGGGTGGGGCCCGGACAGCAATCAGCCCCAGCATTTT
NA	15	NA	TRBJ1-1	TRBV15	CATSEPPGLNTEAFF	TGTGCCACCAGCGAGCCCCCAGGTTTGAACACTGAAGCTTTCTTT
TRBD1	15	NA	TRBJ1-2	TRBV5-4	CASSEGQRLWNGYTF	TGTGCCAGCAGCGAGGGACAGCGGTTGTGGAATGGCTACACCTTC
TRBD2	14	NA	TRBJ2-1	TRBV4-1	CASSQQGLDIEQFF	TGCGCCAGCAGCCAGCAGGGACTAGATATTGAGCAGTTCTTC
TRBD2	13	NA	TRBJ2-7	TRBV28	CASSRGGAYEQYF	TGTGCCAGCAGTCGCGGGGGGGCCTACGAGCAGTACTTC
TRBD1	18	NA	TRBJ2-7	TRBV4-1	CASSQDSYRGISSYEQYF	TGCGCCAGCAGCCAAGATTCGTACAGGGGAATCAGCTCCTACGAGCAGTACTTC
NA	13	NA	TRBJ2-4	TRBV2	CASNEDTGNIQYF	TGTGCCAGCAACGAGGATACAGGGAACATTCAGTACTTC
NA	14	NA	TRBJ2-1	TRBV7-8	CASSLPRAYNEQFF	TGTGCCAGCAGCTTACCCCGGGCCTACAATGAGCAGTTCTTC
NA	14	NA	TRBJ2-1	TRBV6-2/TRBV6-3	CASSRAPWGDEQFF	TGTGCCAGCAGTAGGGCTCCTTGGGGGGATGAGCAGTTCTTC
TRBD1	12	NA	TRBJ2-2	TRBV29-1	CSSKQGSGELFF	TGCAGCAGTAAACAGGGGTCCGGGGAGCTGTTTTTT
NA	15	NA	TRBJ1-6	TRBV6-2/TRBV6-3	CASSDYGSGDSPLHF	TGTGCCAGCAGTGACTACGGGTCCGGGGATTCACCCCTCCACTTT
NA	15	NA	TRBJ2-7	TRBV7-2	CASSSGGRTTYEQYF	TGTGCCAGCAGCTCCGGAGGGAGGACGACCTACGAGCAGTACTTC
TRBD2	14	few	TRBJ2-7	TRBV9	CASSPPGGIYEQYF	TGTGCCAGCAGCCCTCCGGGGGGTATCTACGAGCAGTACTTC
TRBD2	16	once	TRBJ2-3	TRBV4-2	CASSQLAGASTDTQYF	TGTGCCAGCAGCCAACTAGCGGGGGCAAGCACAGATACGCAGTATTTT
TRBD1	13	NA	TRBJ1-2	TRBV20-1	CSASDGTVYGYTF	TGCAGTGCTAGTGACGGGACAGTCTATGGCTACACCTTC
TRBD1	19	NA	TRBJ1-6	TRBV20-1	CSASIVPGQGSSYNSPLHF	TGCAGTGCTAGTATTGTTCCGGGACAGGGTAGCTCCTATAATTCACCCCTCCACTTT
NA	11	once	TRBJ2-5	TRBV5-1	CASSLEETQYF	TGCGCCAGCAGCTTAGAGGAGACCCAGTACTTC
NA	12	once	TRBJ2-7	TRBV5-1	CASSANLDEQYF	TGCGCCAGCAGCGCCAACTTAGACGAGCAGTACTTC